This TCR beta chain was retrieved from a study of molecular identifiers for immune sequencing clone quantification. As for the study in general: Replicate RNA came from 20,000 or 100,000 naive CD8 cells and was split five ways, and four parts were sequenced.

Methods described previously were used for bulk TCR libraries, and listed TCR primers were applied. TCRdb re-called the PCR reads with MiXCR, one entry per CDR3 protein. This sample has around 460,000 distinct CDR3 sequences; about 25% occur once, and the top ten carry under 0.85%. This clonotype was counted ten times or more. Its specificity is not known. Per germline, CDR1 LGHNA and CDR2 YSLEER. This CDR3 is 12 amino acids long. The ends were cut back, 1 base at V and 12 bases at J, with 10 bases in the middle. Preparation of naive CD8 libraries involved roughly 19,000 to 1,100,000 sorted cells and 10%, 30% or 50% RNA. General study findings and limits: For effector cells, clones above 20 RNA copies held over 99% of molecules; for naive cells, under 1%.

This sequence originates from a human donor in good health. Some libraries in this study had Jurkat cell RNA spiked in. Specimen: naive CD8+ T cells from blood, with Jurkat cell RNA spiked in. Subset given: FACS-sorted CD8+CD4-CCR7+CD45RA+ naive T cells. This chain links TRBV4-3 with TRBJ2-1, with a possible D match to TRBD2 (5 bases). This CDR3 is CASSQGREGQFF. The CDR3 DNA reads TGCGCCAGCAGCCAAGGGCGAGAGGGGCAGTTCTTC.